Described below is a single T cell receptor (beta chain) sequence and its context. The data were obtained in a study of T cell responses to AZD1222 COVID-19 vaccine. Sequenced by immunoSEQ multiplex PCR; TCRdb stores in-frame clones only, minus some. Among about 83,000 clones listed, 75% to 90% were seen once. The V segment lost 4 bases and the J segment 7 bases; nucleotides outside the gene matches: 6. The CDR3 is made up of 15 amino acids. The germline gives CDR1 SNHLY, CDR2 FYNNEI. The receptor was isolated from an adult in good health. The specimen comprised peripheral blood, sampled on day 0 of AZD1222 vaccination. The chain links TRBV2 to TRBJ2-3; TRBD2 agrees at 12 bases. CDR3 in amino acids: CASSGLAGGKNTQYF. In nucleotides, the CDR3 is TGTGCCAGCAGTGGGCTAGCGGGAGGGAAGAATACGCAGTATTTT.